The rows below give T cell receptor beta chains drawn from one sample of a study of regulatory T cells in long-lasting Graves disease. MiXCR, applied by TCRdb to the multiplex PCR reads, yields one record per CDR3 protein. The table has 410,000 or so distinct CDR3 sequences, under 15% seen once. The same data also went into a second study, on T cells in Graves' hyperthyroidism and ophthalmopathy.

The sample here was peripheral blood mononuclear cells (PBMCs), taken at new diagnosis, from a patient treated with antithyroid drugs. The receptor source for this set is a woman aged 25 to 39 with Graves disease. Both conserved end residues are part of each CDR3. D genes are given only for firm matches. A row's size may be missing; if present it is once, few, many or a size class.

v_gene	j_gene	abundance	d_gene	CDR3aa	CDR3nt
TRBV6-1	TRBJ2-7	many	TRBD1	CASSDGTVYEQYF	TGTGCCAGCAGTGATGGGACAGTCTACGAGCAGTACTTC
TRBV29-1	TRBJ1-3	NA	NA	CSVAPTRGNTIYF	TGCAGCGTAGCCCCGACAAGAGGAAACACCATATATTTT
TRBV20-1	TRBJ1-6	NA	NA	CSARERGSYNSPLHF	TGCAGTGCTAGAGAGCGGGGATCCTATAATTCACCCCTCCACTTT
TRBV25-1	TRBJ2-1	few	TRBD2	CASSVGGRGSEQFF	TGTGCCAGCAGTGTAGGCGGGAGGGGAAGTGAGCAGTTCTTC
TRBV12-3/TRBV12-4	TRBJ1-1	NA	TRBD1	CASSEIQGVTEAFF	TGTGCCAGCAGCGAAATACAGGGGGTCACTGAAGCTTTCTTT
TRBV11-2	TRBJ2-3	many	NA	CASSLSVGQGSNF	NA
TRBV29-1	TRBJ2-5	many	NA	CSVEDRGGVEETQYF	TGCAGCGTTGAAGATCGAGGGGGGGTGGAAGAGACCCAGTACTTC
TRBV10-1	TRBJ1-1	many	NA	CASSEGGAVGMNTEAFF	TGCGCCAGCAGTGAGGGGGGTGCCGTCGGCATGAACACTGAAGCTTTCTTT
TRBV28	TRBJ2-1	NA	NA	CASSLASPSEQFF	TGTGCCAGCAGTTTGGCCTCACCGAGCGAGCAGTTCTTC
TRBV5-6	TRBJ1-5	few	NA	CASSLGPASGQPQHF	TGTGCCAGCAGCTTGGGACCAGCCTCCGGTCAGCCCCAGCATTTT
TRBV2	TRBJ2-2	NA	TRBD2	CASKRTSGRTTGELFF	TGTGCCAGTAAAAGGACTAGCGGGAGGACCACCGGGGAGCTGTTTTTT
TRBV5-1	TRBJ2-3	NA	NA	CASSSTTNTQYF	TGCGCCAGCAGCTCAACCACAAATACGCAGTATTTT
TRBV5-1	TRBJ2-7	many	TRBD1	CASGGELQGAYEQYF	TGCGCCAGCGGAGGAGAGTTACAGGGGGCCTACGAGCAGTACTTC
TRBV28	TRBJ2-6	many	NA	CASNGVRWGSGANVLTF	TGTGCCAGCAACGGGGTACGGTGGGGCTCTGGGGCCAACGTCCTGACTTTC
TRBV28	TRBJ2-7	many	NA	CASSNGDGLSYEQYF	TGTGCCAGCAGCAACGGGGATGGGCTCTCCTACGAGCAGTACTTC
TRBV11-2	TRBJ2-5	NA	NA	CASSLEGWGTAAQETQYF	TGTGCCAGCAGCTTAGAGGGGTGGGGGACCGCAGCCCAAGAGACCCAGTACTTC
TRBV19	TRBJ2-1	NA	NA	CASSIWLDVNNEQFF	TGTGCCAGTAGTATTTGGCTAGACGTGAATAATGAGCAGTTCTTC
TRBV5-1	TRBJ2-2	many	TRBD1	CASSLVGQGGIGTGELFF	TGCGCCAGCAGCTTGGTCGGACAGGGAGGAATTGGCACCGGGGAGCTGTTTTTT
TRBV7-9	TRBJ2-1	NA	NA	CASVKAGPYNEQFF	TGTGCCAGCGTTAAAGCGGGCCCCTACAATGAGCAGTTCTTC
TRBV28	TRBJ1-3	few	NA	CASSLVGGLRNTIYF	TGTGCCAGCAGTTTAGTGGGGGGGCTCAGAAACACCATATATTTT
TRBV7-9	TRBJ2-4	many	TRBD1	CASSHGQGGPKNIQYF	TGTGCCAGCAGCCACGGACAGGGGGGGCCCAAAAACATTCAGTACTTC
TRBV20-1	TRBJ2-7	NA	NA	CSASDETWGKDYEQYF	TGCAGTGCTAGTGACGAGACGTGGGGAAAAGACTACGAGCAGTACTTC
TRBV19	TRBJ1-1	many	TRBD1	CASSKGQMNTEAFF	TGTGCCAGTAGTAAGGGACAGATGAACACTGAAGCTTTCTTT
TRBV2	TRBJ2-7	many	TRBD2	CASSQRTSGYEQYF	TGTGCCAGCAGTCAAAGGACTAGCGGCTACGAGCAGTACTTC
TRBV12-3/TRBV12-4	TRBJ1-6	many	NA	CASSSATGNSPLHF	TGTGCCAGCAGTTCTGCGACGGGGAATTCACCCCTCCACTTT